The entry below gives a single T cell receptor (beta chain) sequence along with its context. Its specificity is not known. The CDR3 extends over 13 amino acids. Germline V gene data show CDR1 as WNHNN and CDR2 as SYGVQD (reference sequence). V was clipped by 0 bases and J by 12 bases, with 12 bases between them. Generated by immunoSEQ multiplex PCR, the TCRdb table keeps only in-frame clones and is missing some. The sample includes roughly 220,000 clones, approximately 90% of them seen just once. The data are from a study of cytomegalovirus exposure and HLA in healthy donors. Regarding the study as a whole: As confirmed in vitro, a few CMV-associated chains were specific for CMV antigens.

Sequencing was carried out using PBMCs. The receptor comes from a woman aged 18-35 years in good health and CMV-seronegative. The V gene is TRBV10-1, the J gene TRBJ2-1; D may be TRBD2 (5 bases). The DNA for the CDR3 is TGCGCCAGCAGTGAGTCTCGTGGAGGTGTGCAGTTCTTC. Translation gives CASSESRGGVQFF.